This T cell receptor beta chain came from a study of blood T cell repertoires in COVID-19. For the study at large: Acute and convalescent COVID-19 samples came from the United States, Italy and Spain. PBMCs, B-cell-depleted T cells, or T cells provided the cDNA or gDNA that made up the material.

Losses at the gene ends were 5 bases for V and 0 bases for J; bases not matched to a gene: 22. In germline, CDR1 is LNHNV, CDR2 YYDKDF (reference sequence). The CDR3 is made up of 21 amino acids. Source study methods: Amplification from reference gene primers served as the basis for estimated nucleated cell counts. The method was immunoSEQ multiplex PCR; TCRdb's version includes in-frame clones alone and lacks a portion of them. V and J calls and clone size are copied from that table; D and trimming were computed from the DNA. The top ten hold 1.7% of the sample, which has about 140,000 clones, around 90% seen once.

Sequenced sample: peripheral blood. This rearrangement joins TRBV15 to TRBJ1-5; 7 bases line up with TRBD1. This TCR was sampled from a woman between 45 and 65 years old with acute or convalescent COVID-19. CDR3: CATSVGNPMTGTDYSNQPQHF. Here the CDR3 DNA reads TGTGCCACCAGCGTCGGCAACCCCATGACAGGGACGGATTATAGCAATCAGCCCCAGCATTTT.